The rows below give T cell receptor beta chains drawn from one sample of a study of response to subunit inactivated influenza vaccine. TCRdb re-analysed the RT-PCR reads in MiXCR, keeping a single row per CDR3 protein. The data show more than 600,000 distinct CDR3 sequences, around a sixth seen once. The starting material was PBMCs from blood, obtained 4 to 6 days after vaccination. All receptors derive from a man aged 45-65 years who received an inactivated influenza vaccine. CDR3s include the opening cysteine and the closing phenylalanine or tryptophan. The order of the fields is J gene, V gene, D gene, clone size, CDR3 protein, CDR3 DNA. D genes are given only for firm matches. Rows give clone size only sometimes, using once, few, many, or a class for an expanded clone.

>TRBJ2-7|TRBV3-1|TRBD1|few
CASTSNGQGNIEQYF
TGTGCCAGCACCTCAAACGGACAGGGAAATATCGAGCAGTACTTC
>TRBJ1-2|TRBV28|-|-
CASSSPTGYTF
TGTGCCAGCAGTTCTCCGACTGGCTACACCTTC
>TRBJ1-2|TRBV3-1|TRBD1|-
CASSQDGTGLTNYGYTF
TGTGCCAGCAGCCAAGATGGGACAGGCCTTACAAACTATGGCTACACCTTC
>TRBJ1-2|TRBV15|-|-
CATSRGPEYGYTF
TGTGCCACTTCCAGGGGCCCCGAGTATGGCTACACCTTC
>TRBJ2-1|TRBV20-1|TRBD1|few
CSASDRGRAYNEQFF
TGCAGTGCTAGCGACAGGGGACGGGCCTACAATGAGCAGTTCTTC
>TRBJ2-5|TRBV19|-|-
CASSMRRERREETQYF
TGTGCCAGTAGTATGCGACGGGAGAGGAGGGAAGAGACCCAGTACTTC
>TRBJ2-1|TRBV12-3/TRBV12-4|TRBD1|few
CASSTTGGLYNEQFF
TGTGCCAGCAGTACAACAGGGGGCCTCTACAATGAGCAGTTCTTC
>TRBJ2-7|TRBV20-1|-|-
CSARAHRGFSYEQYF
TGCAGTGCCCGGGCACATCGGGGTTTCTCCTACGAGCAGTACTTC
>TRBJ1-2|TRBV10-3|-|many
CAIRSLGANYGYTF
TGTGCCATCAGATCCTTGGGGGCGAACTATGGCTACACCTTC
>TRBJ2-7|TRBV5-6|TRBD1|-
CASSFYRGYLYEQYF
TGTGCCAGCAGCTTCTACAGGGGTTATCTCTACGAGCAGTACTTC
>TRBJ2-3|TRBV6-5|TRBD2|few
CASSYSRLAGEKDTDTQYF
TGTGCCAGCAGTTACTCGAGACTAGCGGGGGAGAAAGACACAGATACGCAGTATTTT
>TRBJ2-1|TRBV15|-|few
CATSRDRISENEQFF
TGTGCCACCAGCAGAGATCGGATTAGCGAGAATGAGCAGTTCTTC
>TRBJ1-2|TRBV3-1|-|-
CASSQEVHSRGYGYTF
TGTGCCAGCAGCCAAGAGGTCCACAGCCGGGGCTATGGCTACACCTTC
>TRBJ1-6|TRBV7-8|-|-
CASSGTGGIYNSPLHF
TGTGCCAGCAGCGGCACGGGGGGGATATATAATTCACCCCTCCACTTT
>TRBJ1-2|TRBV7-9|-|-
CASSSGVGNYGYTF
TGTGCCAGCAGCTCCGGGGTGGGGAACTATGGCTACACCTTC
>TRBJ2-1|TRBV20-1|-|few
CSASLGQFNSYNEQFF
TGCAGTGCTAGCCTCGGACAGTTCAACTCCTACAATGAGCAGTTCTTC
>TRBJ2-2|TRBV10-2|-|few
CASQWRATGELFF
TGCGCCAGCCAGTGGAGGGCCACCGGGGAGCTGTTTTTT
>TRBJ2-5|TRBV4-2|-|-
CASSQTRDAQETQYF
TGTGCCAGCAGCCAAACCCGGGACGCCCAAGAGACCCAGTACTTC
>TRBJ2-1|TRBV12-3/TRBV12-4|-|-
CASSLHHEQFF
TGTGCCAGCAGTTTACACCATGAGCAGTTCTTC
>TRBJ1-1|TRBV5-6|-|few
CASSLDFGGEAFF
TGTGCCAGCAGCTTGGACTTTGGAGGGGAAGCTTTCTTT
>TRBJ2-3|TRBV11-2|-|once
CASSLEFRADTQYF
TGTGCCAGCAGCTTAGAATTTAGGGCAGATACGCAGTATTTT
>TRBJ1-2|TRBV7-9|-|-
CASILAGSHYGYTF
TGTGCCAGCATCCTAGCGGGCTCGCACTATGGCTACACCTTC
>TRBJ2-1|TRBV20-1|TRBD1|-
CSAATGTGLNEQFF
TGCAGTGCTGCCACCGGGACAGGGTTAAATGAGCAGTTCTTC
>TRBJ2-1|TRBV20-1|-|-
CSARSRRDQAQFF
TGCAGTGCTAGAAGTCGCAGGGATCAGGCACAGTTCTTC
>TRBJ2-7|TRBV20-1|-|-
CSARVRVGYEQYF
TGCAGTGCTAGAGTCCGAGTGGGCTACGAGCAGTACTTC
>TRBJ1-6|TRBV5-1|TRBD1|-
CASSIGTANHHSPLHF
TGCGCCAGCAGCATCGGGACAGCTAATCATCATTCACCCCTCCACTTT
>TRBJ1-2|TRBV6-5|-|few
CASSYSGLRHYGYTF
TGTGCCAGCAGTTACTCGGGGTTGAGGCACTATGGCTACACCTTC
>TRBJ1-1|TRBV28|TRBD1|-
CASSPRTGRENTEAFF
TGTGCCAGCAGTCCCCGGACAGGACGAGAGAACACTGAAGCTTTCTTT
>TRBJ1-2|TRBV4-1|TRBD1|few
CASSQDWGQPYYGYTF
TGCGCCAGCAGCCAAGATTGGGGACAGCCCTACTATGGCTACACCTTC
>TRBJ2-2|TRBV15|TRBD2|-
CATSREGVLAGMSNTGELFF
TGTGCCACCAGCAGAGAGGGGGTTCTAGCGGGGATGTCGAACACCGGGGAGCTGTTTTTT
>TRBJ2-7|TRBV12-3/TRBV12-4|TRBD2|-
CASRASGSLWEQYF
TGTGCCAGCAGGGCTAGCGGGTCCCTTTGGGAGCAGTACTTC
>TRBJ1-1|TRBV4-3|TRBD1|few
CASSQLGQVNTEAFF
TGCGCCAGCAGCCAACTTGGACAGGTGAACACTGAAGCTTTCTTT
>TRBJ2-1|TRBV5-1|-|-
CASSLEGSHNEQFF
TGCGCCAGCAGCTTGGAGGGTAGCCACAATGAGCAGTTCTTC
>TRBJ1-2|TRBV27|TRBD1|many
CASSFGDRGHYGYTF
TGTGCCAGCAGTTTTGGAGACAGGGGACACTATGGCTACACCTTC
>TRBJ1-1|TRBV29-1|TRBD1|many
CSVTKTGQGGKVAFF
TGCAGCGTTACGAAAACCGGACAGGGGGGGAAAGTAGCTTTCTTT
>TRBJ1-1|TRBV6-1|TRBD1|few
CASWDRRAEAFF
TGTGCCAGCTGGGACAGGAGGGCTGAAGCTTTCTTT
>TRBJ2-7|TRBV7-2|TRBD2|few
CASSFFSGGPGEQYF
TGTGCCAGCAGCTTTTTTAGCGGGGGTCCCGGCGAGCAGTACTTC
>TRBJ2-7|TRBV4-3|-|few
CASSQDPGYYEQYF
TGCGCCAGCAGCCAAGATCCCGGGTACTACGAGCAGTACTTC
>TRBJ2-1|TRBV10-1|TRBD2|-
CASSEAGGEQFF
TGCGCCAGCAGTGAGGCGGGAGGTGAGCAGTTCTTC
>TRBJ1-3|TRBV5-1|-|-
CASSLELPTSGNTIYF
TGCGCCAGCAGCTTGGAACTCCCAACCTCTGGAAACACCATATATTTT
>TRBJ2-1|TRBV10-1|TRBD1|-
CASSRDRVGEQFF
TGCGCCAGCAGTCGGGACAGGGTAGGTGAGCAGTTCTTC
>TRBJ2-2|TRBV7-8|TRBD1|-
CASSSRDRGSMRTGELFF
TGTGCCAGCAGCTCCCGGGACAGGGGTTCTATGAGGACCGGGGAGCTGTTTTTT
>TRBJ1-5|TRBV7-2|TRBD1|-
CASSFSTGTGIQPQHF
TGTGCCAGCAGCTTCAGCACCGGGACAGGGATCCAGCCCCAGCATTTT
>TRBJ1-1|TRBV3-1|-|-
CASSQAYIVFFF
TGTGCCAGCAGCCAAGCGTATATAGTGTTCTTCTTT
>TRBJ1-1|TRBV20-1|TRBD1|few
CSARSGQANTEAFF
TGCAGTGCTAGATCCGGACAGGCGAACACTGAAGCTTTCTTT
>TRBJ1-5|TRBV6-2/TRBV6-3|TRBD1|few
CASRDRAAYSNQPQHF
TGTGCCAGCAGAGACAGGGCCGCTTATAGCAATCAGCCCCAGCATTTT
>TRBJ2-5|TRBV2|TRBD1|-
CASSDPSEVDRDQETQYF
TGTGCCAGCAGTGACCCGAGTGAGGTCGACAGGGACCAAGAGACCCAGTACTTC
>TRBJ1-5|TRBV20-1|-|few
CSARIRDTVGGPQHF
TGCAGTGCTAGAATCCGGGACACGGTCGGGGGGCCCCAGCATTTT
>TRBJ2-1|TRBV6-1|-|-
CASSEQYYNEQFF
TGTGCCAGCAGTGAACAGTATTACAATGAGCAGTTCTTC
>TRBJ1-5|TRBV5-6|-|few
CASSWGGVLSNQPQHF
TGTGCCAGCAGCTGGGGGGGCGTCCTTAGCAATCAGCCCCAGCATTTT
>TRBJ1-5|TRBV20-1|TRBD1|-
CSARRPGQGGNQPQHF
TGCAGTGCTAGAAGACCGGGACAGGGTGGCAATCAGCCCCAGCATTTT
>TRBJ1-5|TRBV12-3/TRBV12-4|TRBD1|-
CASSRQGLGQPQHF
TGTGCCAGCAGCCGACAGGGTTTGGGGCAGCCCCAGCATTTT
>TRBJ2-7|TRBV3-1|-|-
CASSQVPQSELYF
TGTGCCAGCAGCCAAGTCCCACAGAGCGAGCTGTACTTC